A selection of T cell receptor beta chains follows, all from one sample in a study of blood T cell repertoires in COVID-19. The assay was immunoSEQ multiplex PCR, and TCRdb's table has in-frame clones only and misses some. The sample lists around 270,000 clones, 84% occurring once. Specimen: peripheral blood. These TCRs come from a woman in her thirties or forties who had recovered from COVID-19. Each CDR3 is given with its conserved first and last residue. Fields, in order: CDR3 protein, CDR3 DNA, V gene, clone size, J gene, D gene. D genes are given only for firm matches. Clone size is given for some rows only: seen once, a few or many times, or a class if the clone is expanded.

CDR3aa: CASSRSGVRDSRIEQYF; CDR3nt: TGCGCCAGCAGCCGCTCAGGGGTCCGGGACAGTAGGATCGAGCAGTACTTC; v_gene: TRBV4-1; abundance: few; j_gene: TRBJ2-7; d_gene: TRBD1
CDR3aa: CSVEGGPRVPDTQYF; CDR3nt: TGCAGCGTTGAGGGGGGGCCCCGGGTCCCAGATACGCAGTATTTT; v_gene: TRBV29-1; abundance: .; j_gene: TRBJ2-3; d_gene: .
CDR3aa: CSVGVPGQSYNEQFF; CDR3nt: TGCAGCGTGGGGGTCCCGGGACAGTCCTACAATGAGCAGTTCTTC; v_gene: TRBV29-1; abundance: .; j_gene: TRBJ2-1; d_gene: TRBD1
CDR3aa: CASSRHGEQYF; CDR3nt: TGTGCCAGCAGCCGACACGGCGAGCAGTACTTC; v_gene: TRBV7-9; abundance: .; j_gene: TRBJ2-7; d_gene: .
CDR3aa: CATSRIGRTEAFF; CDR3nt: TGTGCCACCAGCAGAATAGGGAGGACTGAAGCTTTCTTT; v_gene: TRBV15; abundance: .; j_gene: TRBJ1-1; d_gene: .
CDR3aa: CASSRQGIIHGYTF; CDR3nt: TGTGCCAGCAGTCGACAGGGGATCATCCATGGCTACACCTTC; v_gene: TRBV28; abundance: few; j_gene: TRBJ1-2; d_gene: TRBD1
CDR3aa: CASNQRGGYNEQFF; CDR3nt: TGTGCCAGCAACCAGCGGGGGGGTTACAATGAGCAGTTCTTC; v_gene: TRBV11-2; abundance: once; j_gene: TRBJ2-1; d_gene: TRBD2
CDR3aa: CASSYARVSGYTF; CDR3nt: TGTGCCAGCAGTTACGCCAGGGTTAGTGGCTACACCTTC; v_gene: TRBV6-5; abundance: .; j_gene: TRBJ1-2; d_gene: .
CDR3aa: CASSLFRQGGPQHF; CDR3nt: TGTGCCAGCAGTTTATTTCGACAGGGGGGGCCCCAGCATTTT; v_gene: TRBV28; abundance: .; j_gene: TRBJ1-5; d_gene: TRBD1
CDR3aa: CASGHPTGSSTDTQYF; CDR3nt: TGTGCTAGTGGTCACCCGACAGGGTCTAGCACAGATACGCAGTATTTT; v_gene: TRBV12-5; abundance: .; j_gene: TRBJ2-3; d_gene: TRBD1
CDR3aa: CASSQVQGASAEAFF; CDR3nt: TGTGCCAGCAGCCAAGTTCAAGGGGCTTCGGCTGAAGCTTTCTTT; v_gene: TRBV14; abundance: .; j_gene: TRBJ1-1; d_gene: .
CDR3aa: CASSLRPSGGQATQYF; CDR3nt: TGTGCCAGCAGCTTACGGCCTAGCGGGGGGCAAGCAACGCAGTATTTT; v_gene: TRBV7-7; abundance: few; j_gene: TRBJ2-3; d_gene: TRBD2
CDR3aa: CASSRPNPGSEAFF; CDR3nt: TGTGCCAGCAGCCGCCCAAACCCGGGTTCTGAAGCTTTCTTT; v_gene: TRBV3-1/TRBV3-2; abundance: .; j_gene: TRBJ1-1; d_gene: .
CDR3aa: CASSAGLRGDTQYF; CDR3nt: TGTGCCAGTAGTGCGGGTCTCAGGGGAGATACGCAGTATTTT; v_gene: TRBV19; abundance: .; j_gene: TRBJ2-3; d_gene: .
CDR3aa: CASSLPGTGGTGELFF; CDR3nt: TGTGCCAGCAGCTTACCCGGGACAGGGGGGACCGGGGAGCTGTTTTTT; v_gene: TRBV7-3; abundance: .; j_gene: TRBJ2-2; d_gene: TRBD1
CDR3aa: CASSLTFPGQGGRNTEAFF; CDR3nt: TGTGCCAGCAGTTTAACTTTTCCGGGACAGGGGGGAAGAAACACTGAAGCTTTCTTT; v_gene: TRBV28; abundance: .; j_gene: TRBJ1-1; d_gene: TRBD1
CDR3aa: CASSGAAGYSYNEQFF; CDR3nt: TGCGCCAGCAGCGGCGCGGCGGGGTACTCCTACAATGAGCAGTTCTTC; v_gene: TRBV5-1; abundance: .; j_gene: TRBJ2-1; d_gene: .
CDR3aa: CASSGTGGSTGELFF; CDR3nt: TGCGCCAGCAGCGGCACGGGGGGGAGCACCGGGGAGCTGTTTTTT; v_gene: TRBV5-1; abundance: .; j_gene: TRBJ2-2; d_gene: TRBD2
CDR3aa: CAWSGTRTGASNQPQHF; CDR3nt: TGTGCCTGGAGTGGCACCCGGACAGGGGCGAGCAATCAGCCCCAGCATTTT; v_gene: TRBV30; abundance: once; j_gene: TRBJ1-5; d_gene: TRBD1
CDR3aa: CASSQGAYGYTF; CDR3nt: TGTGCCAGCAGCCAGGGGGCCTATGGCTACACCTTC; v_gene: TRBV3-1/TRBV3-2; abundance: .; j_gene: TRBJ1-2; d_gene: .
CDR3aa: CASSLAGGSSYNEQFF; CDR3nt: TGTGCCAGCAGCTTGGCGGGGGGGAGCTCCTACAATGAGCAGTTCTTC; v_gene: TRBV5-4; abundance: .; j_gene: TRBJ2-1; d_gene: TRBD2
CDR3aa: CASSLAGFSTQYF; CDR3nt: TGTGCCAGTAGTCTAGCGGGGTTTAGTACGCAGTATTTT; v_gene: TRBV19; abundance: few; j_gene: TRBJ2-3; d_gene: TRBD2
CDR3aa: CASSQERGRVPLHF; CDR3nt: TGCGCCAGCAGCCAAGAAAGGGGTAGAGTGCCCCTCCACTTT; v_gene: TRBV4-1; abundance: .; j_gene: TRBJ1-6; d_gene: .
CDR3aa: CASSLDSLNTQYF; CDR3nt: TGTGCCAGCAGTTTAGACTCCCTAAATACGCAGTATTTT; v_gene: TRBV12-3/TRBV12-4; abundance: .; j_gene: TRBJ2-3; d_gene: .
CDR3aa: CAISESRQAGNTIYF; CDR3nt: TGTGCCATCAGTGAGTCGCGACAGGCAGGAAACACCATATATTTT; v_gene: TRBV10-3; abundance: .; j_gene: TRBJ1-3; d_gene: .
CDR3aa: CASRVDAGSNQPQHF; CDR3nt: TGTGCCAGCAGGGTCGACGCGGGGAGCAATCAGCCCCAGCATTTT; v_gene: TRBV2; abundance: .; j_gene: TRBJ1-5; d_gene: .
CDR3aa: CAISGRGGRTEAFF; CDR3nt: TGTGCCATCAGCGGGCGTGGGGGCCGGACTGAAGCTTTCTTT; v_gene: TRBV10-3; abundance: .; j_gene: TRBJ1-1; d_gene: .